This is a list of T cell receptor beta chains from one sample in a study of cytomegalovirus exposure and HLA in healthy donors. TCRdb keeps only in-frame clones here, not all; method: immunoSEQ multiplex PCR. This sample has 200,000 to 300,000 clones, with approximately 81% found just once. Sequencing input: PBMCs. These receptors all stem from a woman in her sixties in good health and CMV-seropositive. The CDR3 runs from the conserved cysteine through the conserved F or W. Each record gives: D gene, V gene, clone size, J gene, CDR3 protein, CDR3 DNA. A D gene is named only where the DNA matches it firmly. Not every row has a clone size; where given, it reads once, few, many or a size class.

d_gene: -
v_gene: TRBV7-9
abundance: -
j_gene: TRBJ1-5
CDR3aa: CSSSSRVEPQHF
CDR3nt: TGTTCCAGCAGCTCGCGTGTCGAGCCCCAGCATTTT

d_gene: TRBD2
v_gene: TRBV28
abundance: -
j_gene: TRBJ2-3
CDR3aa: CASSKLTSGRDTQYF
CDR3nt: TGTGCCAGCAGTAAGCTAACTAGCGGGAGGGATACGCAGTATTTT

d_gene: -
v_gene: TRBV27
abundance: -
j_gene: TRBJ2-3
CDR3aa: CASSLQGLGTDTQYF
CDR3nt: TGTGCCAGCAGTCTACAGGGCTTGGGCACAGATACGCAGTATTTT

d_gene: TRBD2
v_gene: TRBV4-2
abundance: -
j_gene: TRBJ2-7
CDR3aa: CASSQMLAEARPYEQYF
CDR3nt: TGTGCCAGCAGCCAGATGCTAGCGGAAGCTCGCCCCTACGAGCAGTACTTC

d_gene: -
v_gene: TRBV27
abundance: -
j_gene: TRBJ1-6
CDR3aa: CASSLISMNSPLHF
CDR3nt: TGTGCCAGCAGTTTAATCAGTATGAATTCACCCCTCCACTTT

d_gene: -
v_gene: TRBV19
abundance: few
j_gene: TRBJ1-5
CDR3aa: CASSPQSNQPQHF
CDR3nt: TGTGCCAGTAGCCCACAGAGCAATCAGCCCCAGCATTTT

d_gene: -
v_gene: TRBV4-1
abundance: -
j_gene: TRBJ2-1
CDR3aa: CASSPAGQPYNEQFF
CDR3nt: TGCGCCAGCAGCCCGGCGGGACAGCCCTACAATGAGCAGTTCTTC

d_gene: TRBD1
v_gene: TRBV5-1
abundance: -
j_gene: TRBJ2-5
CDR3aa: CASSPYRGDQETQYF
CDR3nt: TGCGCCAGCAGCCCCTACAGGGGTGATCAAGAGACCCAGTACTTC

d_gene: TRBD2
v_gene: TRBV18
abundance: -
j_gene: TRBJ2-1
CDR3aa: CASSPTSGSIGEQFF
CDR3nt: TGTGCCAGCTCACCGACTAGCGGGAGTATTGGTGAGCAGTTCTTC

d_gene: -
v_gene: TRBV6-5
abundance: -
j_gene: TRBJ1-5
CDR3aa: CASRPTGINQPQHF
CDR3nt: TGTGCCAGCAGGCCTACAGGGATCAATCAGCCCCAGCATTTT

d_gene: -
v_gene: TRBV28
abundance: -
j_gene: TRBJ1-4
CDR3aa: CASSFVNEKLFF
CDR3nt: TGTGCCAGCAGTTTCGTTAATGAAAAACTGTTTTTT

d_gene: -
v_gene: TRBV7-9
abundance: -
j_gene: TRBJ2-3
CDR3aa: CASSSSLGASDTQYF
CDR3nt: TGTGCCAGCAGCTCCTCCCTGGGGGCATCAGATACGCAGTATTTT

d_gene: -
v_gene: TRBV6-1
abundance: -
j_gene: TRBJ2-1
CDR3aa: CASSEAPGGAGEQFF
CDR3nt: TGTGCCAGCAGTGAAGCCCCCGGAGGGGCGGGTGAGCAGTTCTTC

d_gene: -
v_gene: TRBV5-1
abundance: -
j_gene: TRBJ1-1
CDR3aa: CASSRQGQNTEAFF
CDR3nt: TGCGCCAGCAGCCGTCAGGGCCAGAACACTGAAGCTTTCTTT

d_gene: -
v_gene: TRBV5-1
abundance: -
j_gene: TRBJ2-1
CDR3aa: CASSLGTDARYNEQFF
CDR3nt: TGCGCCAGCAGCTTGGGGACTGACGCCCGCTACAATGAGCAGTTCTTC

d_gene: TRBD1
v_gene: TRBV19
abundance: -
j_gene: TRBJ2-1
CDR3aa: CASSVAGTVYNEQFF
CDR3nt: TGTGCCAGTAGTGTAGCCGGGACAGTTTACAATGAGCAGTTCTTC

d_gene: TRBD2
v_gene: TRBV6-4
abundance: -
j_gene: TRBJ2-1
CDR3aa: CASSDGGVGADEQFF
CDR3nt: TGTGCCAGCAGTGACGGGGGGGTTGGGGCGGATGAGCAGTTCTTC

d_gene: -
v_gene: TRBV7-3
abundance: -
j_gene: TRBJ1-2
CDR3aa: CASSLSRGVGGYTF
CDR3nt: TGTGCCAGCAGCTTAAGTCGCGGGGTTGGCGGCTACACCTTC

d_gene: -
v_gene: TRBV4-2
abundance: -
j_gene: TRBJ2-6
CDR3aa: CASSQDPGSASGANVLTF
CDR3nt: TGTGCCAGCAGCCAAGATCCCGGGAGCGCCTCTGGGGCCAACGTCCTGACTTTC

d_gene: -
v_gene: TRBV5-4
abundance: once
j_gene: TRBJ1-5
CDR3aa: CASSLEPGKTQPQHF
CDR3nt: TGTGCCAGCAGCTTGGAGCCAGGGAAGACCCAGCCCCAGCATTTT

d_gene: -
v_gene: TRBV2
abundance: -
j_gene: TRBJ1-1
CDR3aa: CASSAARNTEAFF
CDR3nt: TGTGCCAGCAGTGCAGCGCGGAACACTGAAGCTTTCTTT

d_gene: -
v_gene: TRBV19
abundance: -
j_gene: TRBJ2-1
CDR3aa: CASSIDTVWNYNEQFF
CDR3nt: TGTGCCAGTAGCATTGATACAGTGTGGAACTACAATGAGCAGTTCTTC

d_gene: -
v_gene: TRBV18
abundance: -
j_gene: TRBJ1-2
CDR3aa: CASSSSPQQGDYGYTF
CDR3nt: TGTGCCAGCTCAAGTAGTCCCCAACAGGGAGACTATGGCTACACCTTC

d_gene: -
v_gene: TRBV6-1
abundance: -
j_gene: TRBJ1-5
CDR3aa: CASSGYKDRNQPQHF
CDR3nt: TGTGCCAGCAGTGGATACAAGGACAGAAATCAGCCCCAGCATTTT

d_gene: -
v_gene: TRBV10-1
abundance: -
j_gene: TRBJ2-7
CDR3aa: CASSGDNYEQYF
CDR3nt: TGCGCCAGCAGCGGGGACAACTACGAGCAGTACTTC

d_gene: TRBD1
v_gene: TRBV5-1
abundance: -
j_gene: TRBJ1-1
CDR3aa: CASSLEGGFTEAFF
CDR3nt: TGCGCCAGCAGCTTGGAAGGGGGCTTCACTGAAGCTTTCTTT

d_gene: -
v_gene: TRBV2
abundance: -
j_gene: TRBJ2-2
CDR3aa: CASSEVFTGELFF
CDR3nt: TGTGCCAGCAGTGAAGTCTTCACCGGGGAGCTGTTTTTT

d_gene: -
v_gene: TRBV19
abundance: -
j_gene: TRBJ2-3
CDR3aa: CASSIPGGVGGDTQYF
CDR3nt: TGTGCCAGTAGTATACCAGGAGGAGTGGGGGGAGATACGCAGTATTTT

d_gene: TRBD1
v_gene: TRBV7-9
abundance: many
j_gene: TRBJ1-2
CDR3aa: CASSTTYVTGIGYTF
CDR3nt: TGTGCCAGCAGCACTACTTACGTGACAGGGATTGGCTACACCTTC

d_gene: TRBD1
v_gene: TRBV10-1
abundance: -
j_gene: TRBJ1-1
CDR3aa: CASRGQGEAEAFF
CDR3nt: TGCGCCAGCAGAGGACAGGGGGAGGCTGAAGCTTTCTTT

d_gene: -
v_gene: TRBV4-1
abundance: -
j_gene: TRBJ1-4
CDR3aa: CASLGRTNEKLFF
CDR3nt: TGCGCCAGCCTTGGGAGGACCAATGAAAAACTGTTTTTT

d_gene: -
v_gene: TRBV28
abundance: -
j_gene: TRBJ2-3
CDR3aa: CASSPPGSGTSTDTQYF
CDR3nt: TGTGCCAGCAGTCCTCCCGGGTCCGGAACGAGCACAGATACGCAGTATTTT

d_gene: TRBD2
v_gene: TRBV6-5
abundance: -
j_gene: TRBJ2-1
CDR3aa: CASSPGLASNEQFF
CDR3nt: TGTGCCAGTTCGCCGGGACTAGCGAGCAATGAGCAGTTCTTC

d_gene: -
v_gene: TRBV2
abundance: -
j_gene: TRBJ1-5
CDR3aa: CASRRVTGNQPQHF
CDR3nt: TGTGCCAGCAGGAGGGTTACAGGGAATCAGCCCCAGCATTTT

d_gene: TRBD2
v_gene: TRBV7-3
abundance: -
j_gene: TRBJ2-7
CDR3aa: CASSLTSLAGDHEQYF
CDR3nt: TGTGCCAGCAGCTTAACATCACTAGCGGGGGACCACGAGCAGTACTTC

d_gene: -
v_gene: TRBV7-9
abundance: -
j_gene: TRBJ1-1
CDR3aa: CSSSLDTGKYTEAFF
CDR3nt: TGTTCCAGCAGCTTAGATACGGGGAAGTACACTGAAGCTTTCTTT

d_gene: -
v_gene: TRBV23-1
abundance: -
j_gene: TRBJ2-7
CDR3aa: CASSQSGLFYEQYF
CDR3nt: TGCGCCAGCAGTCAATCGGGGCTATTCTACGAGCAGTACTTC

d_gene: -
v_gene: TRBV5-4
abundance: -
j_gene: TRBJ2-1
CDR3aa: CASSQWEGGNNEQFF
CDR3nt: TGTGCCAGCAGCCAATGGGAGGGGGGGAACAATGAGCAGTTCTTC

d_gene: TRBD1
v_gene: TRBV7-9
abundance: -
j_gene: TRBJ2-7
CDR3aa: CASIPKGAVDEQYF
CDR3nt: TGTGCCAGCATCCCTAAGGGGGCGGTGGACGAGCAGTACTTC

d_gene: -
v_gene: TRBV29-1
abundance: -
j_gene: TRBJ2-5
CDR3aa: CSVERVETQYF
CDR3nt: TGCAGCGTTGAGCGGGTAGAGACCCAGTACTTC

d_gene: -
v_gene: TRBV27
abundance: -
j_gene: TRBJ2-7
CDR3aa: CASSFAGNPYEQYF
CDR3nt: TGTGCCAGCAGTTTCGCAGGTAACCCCTACGAGCAGTACTTC

d_gene: TRBD1
v_gene: TRBV5-1
abundance: -
j_gene: TRBJ1-1
CDR3aa: CASSLPAQGAEGEAFF
CDR3nt: TGCGCCAGCAGCTTGCCCGCACAGGGGGCGGAGGGTGAAGCTTTCTTT

d_gene: TRBD1
v_gene: TRBV29-1
abundance: -
j_gene: TRBJ2-2
CDR3aa: CSVRQGAGELFF
CDR3nt: TGCAGCGTTCGACAGGGAGCAGGGGAGCTGTTTTTT

d_gene: TRBD2
v_gene: TRBV5-1
abundance: -
j_gene: TRBJ2-7
CDR3aa: CASSFPGLAGDEQYF
CDR3nt: TGCGCCAGCAGCTTTCCGGGACTAGCGGGAGACGAGCAGTACTTC

d_gene: -
v_gene: TRBV30
abundance: -
j_gene: TRBJ2-2
CDR3aa: CAWSVGVWHGELFF
CDR3nt: TGTGCCTGGAGTGTAGGAGTCTGGCACGGGGAGCTGTTTTTT

d_gene: -
v_gene: TRBV4-1
abundance: -
j_gene: TRBJ2-1
CDR3aa: CASSHEGVLVNEQFF
CDR3nt: TGCGCCAGCAGCCACGAAGGGGTTCTGGTCAATGAGCAGTTCTTC

d_gene: TRBD1
v_gene: TRBV6-1
abundance: -
j_gene: TRBJ2-3
CDR3aa: CATSAADRTSSTDTQYF
CDR3nt: TGTGCCACCAGTGCTGCGGACAGGACTTCTAGCACAGATACGCAGTATTTT

d_gene: -
v_gene: TRBV13
abundance: -
j_gene: TRBJ1-4
CDR3aa: CASIWRGYDEKLFF
CDR3nt: TGTGCCAGCATCTGGCGGGGATACGATGAAAAACTGTTTTTT

d_gene: TRBD2
v_gene: TRBV28
abundance: few
j_gene: TRBJ2-3
CDR3aa: CASSLSPRLAEDSDTQYF
CDR3nt: TGTGCCAGCAGTTTATCCCCCCGACTAGCGGAGGACTCAGATACGCAGTATTTT

d_gene: TRBD2
v_gene: TRBV5-4
abundance: -
j_gene: TRBJ2-5
CDR3aa: CASSLEPLAGGGETQYF
CDR3nt: TGTGCCAGCAGCTTGGAGCCCCTAGCGGGAGGGGGGGAGACCCAGTACTTC

d_gene: -
v_gene: TRBV7-2
abundance: few
j_gene: TRBJ2-3
CDR3aa: CASSLEGNTDTQYF
CDR3nt: TGTGCCAGCAGCTTAGAGGGGAACACAGATACGCAGTATTTT

d_gene: TRBD2
v_gene: TRBV29-1
abundance: -
j_gene: TRBJ2-7
CDR3aa: CSVEDRASGSWEQYF
CDR3nt: TGCAGCGTTGAAGATCGGGCTAGCGGGAGTTGGGAGCAGTACTTC

d_gene: -
v_gene: TRBV4-1
abundance: once
j_gene: TRBJ2-7
CDR3aa: CASSQTTGLYEQYF
CDR3nt: TGCGCCAGCAGCCAAACGACAGGACTCTACGAGCAGTACTTC